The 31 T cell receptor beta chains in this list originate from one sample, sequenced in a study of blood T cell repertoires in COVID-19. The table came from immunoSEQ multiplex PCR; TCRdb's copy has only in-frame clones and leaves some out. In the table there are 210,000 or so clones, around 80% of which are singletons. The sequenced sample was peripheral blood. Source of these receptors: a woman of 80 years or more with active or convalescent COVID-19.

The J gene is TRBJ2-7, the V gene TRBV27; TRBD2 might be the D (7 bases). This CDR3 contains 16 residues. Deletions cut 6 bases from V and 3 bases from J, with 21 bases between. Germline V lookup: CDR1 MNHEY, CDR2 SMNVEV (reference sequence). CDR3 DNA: TGTGCCAGCAGGCTGGGGGTCGGCGGGGGACACTACGAGCAGTACTTC. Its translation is CASRLGVGGGHYEQYF.

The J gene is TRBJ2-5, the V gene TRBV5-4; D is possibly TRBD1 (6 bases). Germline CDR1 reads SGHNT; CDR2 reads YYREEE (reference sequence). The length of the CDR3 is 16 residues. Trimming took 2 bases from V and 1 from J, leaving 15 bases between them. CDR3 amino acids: CASSFGPTGSQETQYF. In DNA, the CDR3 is TGTGCCAGCAGCTTCGGGCCAACAGGGAGCCAAGAGACCCAGTACTTC.

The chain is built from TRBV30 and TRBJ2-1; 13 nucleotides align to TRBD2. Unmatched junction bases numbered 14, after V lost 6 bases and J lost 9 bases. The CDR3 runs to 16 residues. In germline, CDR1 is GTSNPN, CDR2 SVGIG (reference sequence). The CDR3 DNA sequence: TGTGCCTGCGGGACTAGCGGGGTCCGACCGGGTGGTGAGCAGTTCTTC. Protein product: CACGTSGVRPGGEQFF. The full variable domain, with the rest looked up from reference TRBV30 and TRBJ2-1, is SQTIHQWPATLVQPVGSPLSLECTVEGTSNPNLYWYRQAAGRGLQLLFYSVGIGQISSEVPQNLSASRPQDRQFILSSKKLLLSDSGFYLCACGTSGVRPGGEQFFGPGTRLTVL.

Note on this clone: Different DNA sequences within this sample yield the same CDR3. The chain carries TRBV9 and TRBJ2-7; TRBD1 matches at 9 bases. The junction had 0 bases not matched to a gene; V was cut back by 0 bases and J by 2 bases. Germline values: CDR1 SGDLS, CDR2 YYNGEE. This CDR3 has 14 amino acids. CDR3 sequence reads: CASSVGQGAYEQYF. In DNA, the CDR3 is TGTGCCAGCAGCGTAGGACAGGGGGCCTACGAGCAGTACTTC.

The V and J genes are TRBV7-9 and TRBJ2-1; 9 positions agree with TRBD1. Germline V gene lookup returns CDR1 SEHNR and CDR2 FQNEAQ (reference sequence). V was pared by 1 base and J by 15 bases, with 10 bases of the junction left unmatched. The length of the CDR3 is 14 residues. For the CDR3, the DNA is TGTGCCAGCAGCTTAGGAGCCGGGACAGGGACCGGGTTCTTC. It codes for CASSLGAGTGTGFF.

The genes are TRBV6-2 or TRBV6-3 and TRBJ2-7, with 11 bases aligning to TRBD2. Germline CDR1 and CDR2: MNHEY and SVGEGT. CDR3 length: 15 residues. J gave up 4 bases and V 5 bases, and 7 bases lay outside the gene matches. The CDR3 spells CASSQLAGARYEQYF. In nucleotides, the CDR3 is TGTGCCAGCAGTCAACTAGCGGGGGCGAGATACGAGCAGTACTTC.

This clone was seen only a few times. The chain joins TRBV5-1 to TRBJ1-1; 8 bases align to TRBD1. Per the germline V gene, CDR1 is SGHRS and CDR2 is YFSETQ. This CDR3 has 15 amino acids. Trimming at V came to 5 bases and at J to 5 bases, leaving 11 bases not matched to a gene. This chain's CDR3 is CASSLRTTGATEAFF. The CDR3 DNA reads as TGCGCCAGCAGTCTTCGAACGACAGGGGCAACTGAAGCTTTCTTT.

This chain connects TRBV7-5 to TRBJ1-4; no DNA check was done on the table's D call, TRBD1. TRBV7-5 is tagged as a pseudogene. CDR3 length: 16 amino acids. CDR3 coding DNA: TGTGCCAGAAGCCCCAGGTCTCGGTGGCCTAATGAAAAACTGTTTTTT. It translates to CARSPRSRWPNEKLFF.

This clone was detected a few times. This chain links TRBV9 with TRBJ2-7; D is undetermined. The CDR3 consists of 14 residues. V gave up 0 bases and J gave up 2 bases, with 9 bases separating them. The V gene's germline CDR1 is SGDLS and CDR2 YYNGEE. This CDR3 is CASSVGPSAYEQYF. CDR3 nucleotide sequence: TGTGCCAGCAGCGTAGGTCCCAGTGCCTACGAGCAGTACTTC.

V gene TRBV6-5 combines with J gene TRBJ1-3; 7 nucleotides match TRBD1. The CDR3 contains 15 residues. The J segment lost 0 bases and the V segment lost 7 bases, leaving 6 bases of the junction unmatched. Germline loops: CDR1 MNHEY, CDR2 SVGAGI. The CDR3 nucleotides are TGTGCCAGCAAGGCAGGGGGTAGCTCTGGAAACACCATATATTTT. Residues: CASKAGGSSGNTIYF.

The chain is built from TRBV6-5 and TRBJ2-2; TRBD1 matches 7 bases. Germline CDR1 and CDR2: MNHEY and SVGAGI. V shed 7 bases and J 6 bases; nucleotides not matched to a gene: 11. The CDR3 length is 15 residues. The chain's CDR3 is CASTPTGSTAGELFF. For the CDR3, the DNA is TGTGCCAGCACCCCGACAGGGTCAACGGCCGGGGAGCTGTTTTTT.

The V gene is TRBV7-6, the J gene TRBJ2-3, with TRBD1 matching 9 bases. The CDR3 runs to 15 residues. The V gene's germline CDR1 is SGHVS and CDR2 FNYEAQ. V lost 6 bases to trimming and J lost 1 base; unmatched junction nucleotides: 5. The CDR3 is CASRGTGGGTDTQYF. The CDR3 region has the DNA TGTGCCAGCAGGGGTACAGGGGGCGGCACAGATACGCAGTATTTT.

The CDR3 reads CASSEARGLGRSGYEQYF. CDR3 DNA sequence: TGTGCCAGCAGTGAAGCAAGGGGCCTGGGGAGGAGTGGTTACGAGCAGTACTTC. The chain carries TRBV2 and TRBJ2-7; D is possibly TRBD2 (6 bases). V was cut by 0 bases and J by 4 bases, with 22 bases left in between. This CDR3 has 18 residues. CDR1 SNHLY and CDR2 FYNNEI come from the germline V gene. The full variable domain, in which reference TRBV2 and TRBJ2-7 provide the parts outside the CDR3, is EPEVTQTPSHQVTQMGQEVILRCVPISNHLYFYWYRQILGQKVEFLVSFYNNEISEKSEIFDDQFSVERPDGSNFTLKIRSTKLEDSAMYFCASSEARGLGRSGYEQYFGPGTRLTVT.

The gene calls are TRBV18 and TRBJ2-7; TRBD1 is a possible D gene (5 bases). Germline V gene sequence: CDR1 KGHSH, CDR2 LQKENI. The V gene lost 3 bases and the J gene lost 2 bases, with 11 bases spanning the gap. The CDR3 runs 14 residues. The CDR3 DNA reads TGTGCCAGCTCACCTACACAGGACACCTACGAGCAGTACTTC. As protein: CASSPTQDTYEQYF.

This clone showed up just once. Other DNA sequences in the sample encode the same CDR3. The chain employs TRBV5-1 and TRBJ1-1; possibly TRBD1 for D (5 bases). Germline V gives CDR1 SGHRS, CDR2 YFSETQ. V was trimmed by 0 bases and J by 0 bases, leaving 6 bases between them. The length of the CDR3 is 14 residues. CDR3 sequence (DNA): TGCGCCAGCAGCTTGGACAGGTTGAACACTGAAGCTTTCTTT. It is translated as CASSLDRLNTEAFF.

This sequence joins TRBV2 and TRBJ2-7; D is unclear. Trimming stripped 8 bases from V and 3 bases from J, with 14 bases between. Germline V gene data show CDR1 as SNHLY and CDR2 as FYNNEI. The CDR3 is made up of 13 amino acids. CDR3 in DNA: TGTGCCAGCTCGGTACTCGAACTCTACGAGCAGTACTTC. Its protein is CASSVLELYEQYF.

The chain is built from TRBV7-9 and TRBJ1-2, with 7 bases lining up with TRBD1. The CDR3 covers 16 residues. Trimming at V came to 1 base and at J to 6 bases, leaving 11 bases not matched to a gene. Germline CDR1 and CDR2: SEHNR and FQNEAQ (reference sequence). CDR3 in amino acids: CASSLDRGTLEDGYTF. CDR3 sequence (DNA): TGTGCCAGCAGCTTAGACAGGGGCACCCTCGAGGATGGCTACACCTTC.

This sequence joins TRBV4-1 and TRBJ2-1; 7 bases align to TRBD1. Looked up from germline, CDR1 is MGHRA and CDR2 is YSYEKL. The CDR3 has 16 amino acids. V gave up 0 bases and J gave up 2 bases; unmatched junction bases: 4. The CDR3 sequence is CASSQEGRGPYNEQFF. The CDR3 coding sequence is TGCGCCAGCAGCCAAGAAGGAAGGGGGCCCTACAATGAGCAGTTCTTC.

The CDR3 is CASSARSGANVLTF. The CDR3 region has the DNA TGTGCCAGCTCGGCGCGGTCTGGGGCCAACGTCCTGACTTTC. The chain is built from TRBV18 and TRBJ2-6; D is unresolved. The CDR3 has 14 amino acids. Germline values: CDR1 KGHSH, CDR2 LQKENI. Trimming removed 6 bases at V and 1 base at J, with 7 bases between.

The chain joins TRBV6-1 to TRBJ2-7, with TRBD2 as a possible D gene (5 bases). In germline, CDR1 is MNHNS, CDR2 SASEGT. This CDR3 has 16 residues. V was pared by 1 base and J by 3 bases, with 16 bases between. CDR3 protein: CASSEDGRYGVYEQYF. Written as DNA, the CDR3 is TGTGCCAGCAGTGAAGATGGCAGATACGGGGTCTACGAGCAGTACTTC.

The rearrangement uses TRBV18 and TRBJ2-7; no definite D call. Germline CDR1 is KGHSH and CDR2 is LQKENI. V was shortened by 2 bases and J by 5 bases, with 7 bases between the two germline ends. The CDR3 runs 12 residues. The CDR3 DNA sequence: TGTGCCAGCTCACCAGTAAGAGACGAGCAGTACTTC. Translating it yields CASSPVRDEQYF.

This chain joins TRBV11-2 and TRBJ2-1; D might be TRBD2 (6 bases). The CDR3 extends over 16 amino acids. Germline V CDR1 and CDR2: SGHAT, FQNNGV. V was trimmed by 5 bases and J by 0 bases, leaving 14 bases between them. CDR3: CASSLLIGSSYNEQFF. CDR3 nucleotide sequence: TGTGCCAGCAGCCTGCTGATCGGGAGCTCCTACAATGAGCAGTTCTTC.

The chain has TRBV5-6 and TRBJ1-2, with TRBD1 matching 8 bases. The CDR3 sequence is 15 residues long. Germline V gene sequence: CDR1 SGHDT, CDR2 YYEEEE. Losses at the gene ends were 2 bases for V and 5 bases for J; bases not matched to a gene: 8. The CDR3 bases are TGTGCCAGCAGCTTCCGGGACAGGTCTGGATATGGCTACACCTTC. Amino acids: CASSFRDRSGYGYTF.

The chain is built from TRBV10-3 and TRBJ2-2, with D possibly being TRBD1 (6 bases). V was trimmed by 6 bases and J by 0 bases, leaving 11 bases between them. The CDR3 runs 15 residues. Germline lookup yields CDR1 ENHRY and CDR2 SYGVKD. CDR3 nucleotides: TGTGCCATCAGAGCCGGACAGCCGAACACCGGGGAGCTGTTTTTT. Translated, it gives CAIRAGQPNTGELFF.

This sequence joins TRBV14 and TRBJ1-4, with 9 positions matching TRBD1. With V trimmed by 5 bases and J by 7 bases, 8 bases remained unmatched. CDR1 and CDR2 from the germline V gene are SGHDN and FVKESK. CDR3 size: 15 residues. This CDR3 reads CASSGTGGGIEKLFF. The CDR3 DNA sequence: TGTGCCAGCAGCGGCACAGGGGGCGGAATTGAAAAACTGTTTTTT.

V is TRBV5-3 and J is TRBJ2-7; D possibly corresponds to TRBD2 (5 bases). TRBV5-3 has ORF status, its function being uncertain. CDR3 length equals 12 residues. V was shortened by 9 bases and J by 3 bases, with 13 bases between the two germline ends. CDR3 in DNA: TGTGCCAATCCTGAGGGAGACTACGAGCAGTACTTC. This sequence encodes CANPEGDYEQYF.

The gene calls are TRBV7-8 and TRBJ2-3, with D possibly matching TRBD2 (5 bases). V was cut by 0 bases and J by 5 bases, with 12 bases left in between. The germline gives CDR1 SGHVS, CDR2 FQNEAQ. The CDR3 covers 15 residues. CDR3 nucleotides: TGTGCCAGCAGCTTAGCGGGGTCGGGGTTAGATACGCAGTATTTT. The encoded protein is CASSLAGSGLDTQYF.

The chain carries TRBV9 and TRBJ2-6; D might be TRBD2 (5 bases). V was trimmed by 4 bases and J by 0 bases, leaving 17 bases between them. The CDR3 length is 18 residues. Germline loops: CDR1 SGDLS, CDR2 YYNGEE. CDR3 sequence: CASSPWGEVTSGANVLTF. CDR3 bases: TGTGCCAGCAGCCCCTGGGGAGAAGTTACCTCTGGGGCCAACGTCCTGACTTTC.

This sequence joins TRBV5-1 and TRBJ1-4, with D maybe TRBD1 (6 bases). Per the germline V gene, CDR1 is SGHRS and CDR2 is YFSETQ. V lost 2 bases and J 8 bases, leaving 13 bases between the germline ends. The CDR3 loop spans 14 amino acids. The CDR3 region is CASSFRGSGEKLFF. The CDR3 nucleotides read TGCGCCAGCAGCTTTAGGGGGTCGGGGGAAAAACTGTTTTTT.

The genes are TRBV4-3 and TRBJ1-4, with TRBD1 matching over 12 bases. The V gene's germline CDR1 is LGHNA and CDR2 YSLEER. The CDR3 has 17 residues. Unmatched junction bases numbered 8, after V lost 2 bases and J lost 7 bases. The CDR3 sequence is CASSQPGTGGKGEKLFF. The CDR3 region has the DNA TGCGCCAGCAGCCAACCGGGGACAGGGGGCAAGGGTGAAAAACTGTTTTTT.

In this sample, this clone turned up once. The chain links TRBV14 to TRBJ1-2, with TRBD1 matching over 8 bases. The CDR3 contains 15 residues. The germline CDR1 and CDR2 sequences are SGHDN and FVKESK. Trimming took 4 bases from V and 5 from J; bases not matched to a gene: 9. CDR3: CASSPPGTGYYGYTF. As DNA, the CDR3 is TGTGCCAGCAGCCCACCAGGGACAGGATATTATGGCTACACCTTC.